These T cell receptor beta chains were read from a single sample in a study of blood T cell repertoires in COVID-19. The assay was immunoSEQ multiplex PCR, and TCRdb's table has in-frame clones only and misses some. The repertoire includes about 73,000 clones, roughly four fifths of them detected once, and roughly 5.7% sits in the top ten. Sequenced material: peripheral blood. The receptors originated from a woman in her sixties or seventies with acute or convalescent COVID-19. CDR3s include the opening cysteine and the closing phenylalanine or tryptophan. The D gene is left open where the match is weak. Expanded clones get a size class; other rows say once, few or many, or leave the size out.

clone_size	v_call	j_call	d_call	cdr3_length	cdr3_nt	cdr3_aa
.	TRBV5-1	TRBJ1-4	.	13	TGCGCCAGCAGCAGGGAGCCTAATGAAAAACTGTTTTTT	CASSREPNEKLFF
once	TRBV11-1	TRBJ1-1	.	14	TGTGCCAGCAGCCCTACAGGGTTGAACACTGAAGCTTTCTTT	CASSPTGLNTEAFF
.	TRBV11-3	TRBJ2-1	TRBD1	14	TGTGCCAGCAGCCTCGGGACAGGGGGCAATGAGCAGTTCTTC	CASSLGTGGNEQFF
once	TRBV29-1	TRBJ1-4	.	13	TGCAGCGCCCAGGTAGCAACTAATGAAAAACTGTTTTTT	CSAQVATNEKLFF
.	TRBV9	TRBJ1-3	.	16	TGTGCCAGCAGCCCCGACCCTAGGGGCGCTGGAAACACCATATATTTT	CASSPDPRGAGNTIYF
.	TRBV5-4	TRBJ1-4	.	14	TGTGCCAGCAGCTTGCAGGGGAGGGATGAAAAACTGTTTTTT	CASSLQGRDEKLFF
.	TRBV4-1	TRBJ1-3	.	15	TGCGCCAGCAGTTTCGACAGCCTCTCTGGAAACACCATATATTTT	CASSFDSLSGNTIYF
.	TRBV5-1	TRBJ1-1	.	14	TGCGCCAGCAGCTCGCAGGGCGGAAAGACTGAAGCTTTCTTT	CASSSQGGKTEAFF
.	TRBV4-1	TRBJ1-1	.	14	TGCGCCAGCAGCCGAGGGGGGGCGGACACTGAAGCTTTCTTT	CASSRGGADTEAFF
.	TRBV30	TRBJ1-1	.	14	TGTGCCTGGAGTGGGGGGGAGGTGAACACTGAAGCTTTCTTT	CAWSGGEVNTEAFF
once	TRBV7-9	TRBJ2-3	TRBD2	15	TGTGCCAGCAGCCGTCTAGCGGGGGGCGCAGATACGCAGTATTTT	CASSRLAGGADTQYF
.	TRBV7-2	TRBJ1-4	.	14	TGTGCCAGCAGCCTGGGACATAGTAATGAAAAACTGTTTTTT	CASSLGHSNEKLFF
.	TRBV7-3	TRBJ2-3	.	14	TGTGCCAGCAGCGCGACTAGAACGACAGATACGCAGTATTTT	CASSATRTTDTQYF
.	TRBV14	TRBJ1-1	.	12	TGTGCCAGCAGCGATTCGGCAGGTGAAGCTTTCTTT	CASSDSAGEAFF
.	TRBV7-3	TRBJ2-2	.	14	TGTGCCAGCAGCTTAAATCACAGGACCGGGGAGCTGTTTTTT	CASSLNHRTGELFF
.	TRBV5-1	TRBJ2-5	TRBD2	18	TGCGCCAGCAGCACCGGGACTAGCGGGGGGTCGCCACAAGAGACCCAGTACTTC	CASSTGTSGGSPQETQYF
.	TRBV19	TRBJ2-3	.	15	TGTGCCAGTAGCGGCGGCGGGGCAAGCACAGATACGCAGTATTTT	CASSGGGASTDTQYF